One T cell receptor (beta chain) is described in this entry. The CDR3 has 14 amino acids. The V end was cut by 9 bases, the J end by 8 bases, with 20 bases between. The germline V gene encodes CDR1 SGHRS and CDR2 YFSETQ. The source of the sample is a study of memory CD4+ T cells and cytomegalovirus serostatus. This table comes from immunoSEQ multiplex PCR, and its TCRdb copy is limited to in-frame clones, with some not included. The table includes 61,000 or so clones, around three quarters detected once. Single viable CD3+CD4+CD8-CD45RO+ cells were sorted as the memory CD4+ T cells. The origin of this receptor is an adult in good health and CMV-seronegative. Some clones in this sample may be carry-over from other donors' samples. What was sequenced was memory CD4+ T cells from blood. The rearrangement joins TRBV5-1 to TRBJ1-4; D might be TRBD1 (5 bases). The chain's CDR3 is CATKEGVGREKLFF. CDR3 in DNA: TGCGCCACCAAGGAAGGGGTCGGACGCGAAAAACTGTTTTTT.